The sequence of this T cell receptor (beta chain) was determined in a study of T cells in pancreatic ductal adenocarcinoma. Selected pancreatic ductal adenocarcinoma patients had undergone surgery without neoadjuvant therapy. Concerning this clone: Its specificity is not known.

This CDR3 region has 15 residues. The germline V gene has CDR1 SGHTA and CDR2 FQGNSA. V shed 4 bases and J 4 bases; nucleotides not matched to a gene: 6. Findings and caveats of the study: Blood clonality (roughly 0.073) did not differ significantly from tumor (about 0.112). Enrichment of CD45RO+ effector over naive T cells in tumors may bias clonality. Results skew toward the minority of patients with early-stage disease. Unique clonotypes were roughly 8-fold more numerous in blood than in tumor.

Method: immunoSEQ multiplex PCR; TCRdb's copy keeps in-frame clones and lacks some. The sample includes about 30,000 clones, approximately 90% of them seen just once. The receptor was derived from a human donor with pancreatic ductal adenocarcinoma. The sequenced sample consisted of PBMCs. The rearrangement joins TRBV7-2 to TRBJ2-5, with 10 bases matching TRBD1. The CDR3 here is CASSSMDRGGETQYF. The CDR3 DNA reads TGTGCCAGCAGCTCCATGGACAGGGGGGGAGAGACCCAGTACTTC.